The T cell receptor beta chain described here comes from a study of T cells in Graves' hyperthyroidism and ophthalmopathy. Overall study: Upon initial diagnosis and before any treatment, peripheral blood was collected. Study conclusions and caveats: Most expanded thyroid clonotypes above 0.001 also appeared in blood.

The CDR3 is 16 amino acids. Germline V lookup: CDR1 MNHNS, CDR2 SASEGT. Researchers amplified the TCR beta CDR3 regions from RNA transcripts. Initially, a first-round RT-PCR of the TCR CDR3 employed the HTBI primer set. TCRdb ran MiXCR on the multiplex PCR reads and lists one entry per CDR3 protein. The sample lists about 360,000 distinct CDR3 sequences, over 10% seen once, with 9% to 9.5% in the top ten. Graves' hyperthyroidism qualified as stable when ophthalmopathy did not progress within 18 months. Fresh 10 ml peripheral blood yielded PBMCs. With respect to this clonotype: Its antigen is not identified. One junction end does not reproduce the germline sequence, and a read error may be involved.

V is TRBV6-1 and J is TRBJ2-7, with 12 bases lining up with TRBD2. The receptor was derived from a woman aged 18-35 years with Graves' hyperthyroidism. Sequenced sample: blood. The CDR3 is CAGSEAPSGGGYEQYF. As DNA, the CDR3 is TGTGCCGGCAGTGAAGCCCCTAGCGGGGGGGGCTACGAGCAGTACTTC.